This TCR beta chain was sequenced in a study of T cells after yellow fever vaccination (dated by TCRdb to the late 2010s). Study-level background: Libraries from fractions with low cell numbers were prepared with the SMART-Seq v4 Ultra Low Input RNA kit. Blood samples were taken at several timepoints before and after primary and secondary immunization, and bulk PBMC replicates and cell subsets were isolated. Two healthy male donors, one aged 18 to 30 and one aged 30 to 39 years, were included in the cohort. To follow T-cell clones before and after both primary and booster YFV17D yellow fever vaccination, bulk TCR alpha and beta repertoires underwent longitudinal sequencing.

The reads were generated on an Illumina NovaSeq 6000. TCR cDNA was synthesized by 5'RACE template switching, through which a universal primer site and unique molecular identifiers were introduced. Priming of cDNA synthesis was performed from both the TCR alpha and TCR beta constant segments. Two PCR steps were used to amplify libraries, with sample barcodes and sequencing adapters being added in the second step. Libraries were sequenced on Illumina HiSeq 2500 (2x100 bp) or NovaSeq (2x150 bp). The original pipeline was this. MIGEC was used to demultiplex reads and collapse the reads into UMI consensus sequences, and MiXCR was used for V(D)J alignment. Vaccine-responding clonotypes were defined with edgeR using replicate PBMC samples, requiring FDR below 0.01 and a log2 fold change above 5 up to day 15. CD4 or CD8 identity was assigned to each bulk clonotype according to whether the clonotype was present at higher abundance in the sequenced CD4 repertoire or the sequenced CD8 repertoire. Starting from the raw public reads, TCRdb applied fastp trimming at Q25, assembled clones with MiXCR and retained in-frame beta chains. Each entry is one CDR3 protein sequence, shown with its most common DNA and genes. These V and J calls are TCRdb output, not the study's own analysis. The sample profile shows 300,000 or so distinct CDR3 sequences; approximately 10% of them were found once. Of the sample, 3% to 4% is held by the ten largest clones.

Per the publication, the treatment or condition label means: live attenuated yellow fever vaccine strain. A standard Ficoll-Paque protocol was used to isolate PBMCs from peripheral blood. CD4 and CD8 T-cell fractions were isolated with Dynabeads CD4 and CD8 positive selection kits. TriZol was used to extract RNA from bulk PBMCs, CD4 and CD8 fractions, and dextramer-positive and dextramer-negative fractions. The full study reports these points: Because only a couple of donors were included in the study, the extent to which the findings can be generalized is limited. Because abundant contaminating clonotypes from the bulk population could be contained in FACS-sorted repertoires, computational filtering was required. The secondary T-cell response was found to be weaker but faster than the primary response, with a peak reached on day 5 rather than on day 15. A small share of clonotypes occurred in both CD4 and CD8 compartments, likely arising from convergent recombination. After the booster, most of the clones that had expanded following primary vaccination were detected again (roughly 97% of CD4 and 80% to 90% of CD8), which suggests that memory was broadly maintained.

This clonotype was observed a handful of times. Its specific antigen is unknown. No clone much larger than this one lies a single base away; base qualities are absent. This TCR came from a man aged 18 to 35 who received the YFV17D yellow fever vaccine. Sequenced material: CD4+ T cells sorted from PBMCs, taken 5 days after the yellow fever booster vaccination.

The DNA is as follows: TGCAGTGCCCGACCCCGAGGGGGGTTCGATGAAAAACTGTTTTTT. It specifies CSARPRGGFDEKLFF. The chain joins TRBV20-1 to TRBJ1-4; tentative D gene TRBD1, with 6 bases matching. Trimming takes 6 bases from V and 6 bases from J, and the germline ends sit 20 bases apart. Including the terminal cysteine and phenylalanine, the CDR3 comprises 15 residues. The CDR3 DNA has 45 bases and is translated from base 1. CDR1 DFQATT and CDR2 SNEGSKA were looked up in the germline V gene (reference sequence).